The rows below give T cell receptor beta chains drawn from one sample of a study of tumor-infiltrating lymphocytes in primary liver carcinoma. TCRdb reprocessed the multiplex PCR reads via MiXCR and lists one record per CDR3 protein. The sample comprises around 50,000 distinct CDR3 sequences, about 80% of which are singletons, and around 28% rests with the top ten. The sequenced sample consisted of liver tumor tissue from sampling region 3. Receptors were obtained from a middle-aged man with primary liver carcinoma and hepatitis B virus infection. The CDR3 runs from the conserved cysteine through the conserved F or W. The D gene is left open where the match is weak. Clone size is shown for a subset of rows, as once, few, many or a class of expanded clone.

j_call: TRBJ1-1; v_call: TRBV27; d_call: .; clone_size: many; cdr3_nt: TGTGCCAGCAGTTTAAAAACGGGAAGCACTGAAGCTTTCTTT; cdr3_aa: CASSLKTGSTEAFF
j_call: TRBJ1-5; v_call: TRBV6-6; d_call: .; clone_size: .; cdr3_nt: TGTGCCAGCAGTCCCCTCGAGGGGGGAATAAGAAATCAGCCCCAGCATTTT; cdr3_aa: CASSPLEGGIRNQPQHF
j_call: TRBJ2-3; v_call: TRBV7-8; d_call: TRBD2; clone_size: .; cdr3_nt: TGTGCCAGCAGCCATAGCGCGGGAGAGAAGACAGATACGCAATATTTT; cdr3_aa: CASSHSAGEKTDTQYF
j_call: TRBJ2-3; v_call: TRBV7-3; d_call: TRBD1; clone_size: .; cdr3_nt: TGTGCCAGCAGCTCGACAGGGGCCCCAACAGATATGCAGTATTTT; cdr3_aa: CASSSTGAPTDMQYF
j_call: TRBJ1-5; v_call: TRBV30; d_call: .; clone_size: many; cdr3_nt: TGTGCCTGGAGTGTTGGGGGGGGACAGCCCCAGCATTTT; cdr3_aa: CAWSVGGGQPQHF
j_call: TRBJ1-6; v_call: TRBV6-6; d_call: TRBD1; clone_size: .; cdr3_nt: TGTACCAGCAGTTACTCCGGGACAGGGGATTCACCCCTCGACTTT; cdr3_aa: CTSSYSGTGDSPLDF
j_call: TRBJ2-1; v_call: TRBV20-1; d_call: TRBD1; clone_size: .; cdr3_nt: TGCAGTGCTAGGGCTGGACAGGGGCTTCACAATGAACAGTTCTTC; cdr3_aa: CSARAGQGLHNEQFF
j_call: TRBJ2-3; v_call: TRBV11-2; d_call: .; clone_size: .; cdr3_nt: TGTGCCAGTAGCCCGCTAGCAGTCGATGCGCAGTATTTT; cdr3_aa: CASSPLAVDAQYF
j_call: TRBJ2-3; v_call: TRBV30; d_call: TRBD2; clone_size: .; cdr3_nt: TGTGCCCGGAGTCCCCAACTGGGTAGCGGGTTGTCCGTTTCCCCAGATACGCAGTATTTT; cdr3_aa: CARSPQLGSGLSVSPDTQYF
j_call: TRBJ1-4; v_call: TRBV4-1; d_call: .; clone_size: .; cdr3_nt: TGCGCCAGCAGCAAGATCTTCGGGAGGGACGAAATACTGTTTTTT; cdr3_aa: CASSKIFGRDEILFF
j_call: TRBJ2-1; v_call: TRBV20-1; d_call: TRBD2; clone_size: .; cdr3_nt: TGCAGTGCTAGAGGGGAACTTAGCGGGAACAATGAGCAGTTCTTC; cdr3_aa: CSARGELSGNNEQFF
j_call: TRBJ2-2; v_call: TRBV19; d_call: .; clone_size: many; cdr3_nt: TGTGCCAGTAGTCCGTTACCGAACACCGGGGAGCTGTTTTTT; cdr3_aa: CASSPLPNTGELFF
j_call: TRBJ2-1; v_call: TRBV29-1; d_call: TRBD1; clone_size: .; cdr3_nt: TGCAGCGGATTGCAGGGACAGGGGGTGAATGAGCAGTCCTTC; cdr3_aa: CSGLQGQGVNEQSF
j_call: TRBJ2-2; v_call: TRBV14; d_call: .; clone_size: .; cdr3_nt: TGTGCCAGCAGCCAATCGAGGGCGGCCTATACCGGGGAGCTGTTTTTT; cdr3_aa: CASSQSRAAYTGELFF
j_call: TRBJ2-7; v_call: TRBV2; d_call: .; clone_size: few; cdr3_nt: TGTGCCAGCAGTATAGCGGATTACGAGCAGTACTTC; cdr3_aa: CASSIADYEQYF
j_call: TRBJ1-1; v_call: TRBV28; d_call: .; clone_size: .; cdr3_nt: .; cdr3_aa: CASTLAFVGVGTESFF
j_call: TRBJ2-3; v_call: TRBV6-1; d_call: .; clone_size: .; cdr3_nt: TGTGCCAGCAGCCCCGACAGGGTCCGTTGGGGTTCGGCGGGAGCTCGGTCAGATACGCAGTATTTT; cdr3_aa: CASSPDRVRWGSAGARSDTQYF
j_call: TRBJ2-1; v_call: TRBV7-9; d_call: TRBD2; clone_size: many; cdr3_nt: TGTGCCAGCAGCTTATGGGGACTAGCGGGTTACAATGAGCAGTTCTTC; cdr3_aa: CASSLWGLAGYNEQFF
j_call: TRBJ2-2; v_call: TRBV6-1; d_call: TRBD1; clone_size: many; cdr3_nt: TGTGCCAGCACCCGACAGGGGGCAACGGGGGAGCTGTTTTTT; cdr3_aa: CASTRQGATGELFF
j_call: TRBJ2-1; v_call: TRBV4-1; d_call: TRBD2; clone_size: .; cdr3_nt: TGCGTCAGCAACCAACCGTGGGGACTAGCAGACTACAATGAGCAGTTCTTC; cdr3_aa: CVSNQPWGLADYNEQFF
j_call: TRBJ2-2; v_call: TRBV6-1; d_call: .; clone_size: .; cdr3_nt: TGTGCCGGCAGTCTTGGGGGCTGGGGTGACTACACCAGGGAGCTGTTTTTT; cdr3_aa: CAGSLGGWGDYTRELFF
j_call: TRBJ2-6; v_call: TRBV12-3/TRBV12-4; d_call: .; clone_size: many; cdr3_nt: TGTGCCAGCAGTTTATCTTCGCACTCTGGGGCCAACGTCCTGACTTTC; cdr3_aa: CASSLSSHSGANVLTF
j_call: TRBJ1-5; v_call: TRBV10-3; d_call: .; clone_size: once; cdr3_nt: TGTGGCATCAGTGATGGGGGGCACCAGCATTTT; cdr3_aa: CGISDGGHQHF
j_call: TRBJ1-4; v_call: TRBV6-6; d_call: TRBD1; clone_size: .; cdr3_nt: TGTGCTAGCAGTTCTGGGACAGGGGCGACAACTAATGAAAAACTGTTTTTT; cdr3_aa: CASSSGTGATTNEKLFF
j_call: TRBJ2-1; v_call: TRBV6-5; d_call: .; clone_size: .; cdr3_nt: TGTGCCAGCAGTCCTACTAGGGGGAGAAATGACAATAAGCAGTTCTTC; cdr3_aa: CASSPTRGRNDNKQFF
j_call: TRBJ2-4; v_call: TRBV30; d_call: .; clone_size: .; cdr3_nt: TGTGCCTGGAGGCCCGGAACAGGCAAAAACATTCAGTATTTC; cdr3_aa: CAWRPGTGKNIQYF
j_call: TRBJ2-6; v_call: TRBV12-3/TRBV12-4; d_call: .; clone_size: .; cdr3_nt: TGTGCCAGCAATTTATCTTCGCACTCTGGGGCCAACATCCTGACTTTC; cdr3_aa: CASNLSSHSGANILTF
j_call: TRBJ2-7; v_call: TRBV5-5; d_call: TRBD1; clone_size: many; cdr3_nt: TGTGCCAGCAGCCACGTCCCGGGACAGTCCTACGAGCAGTACTTC; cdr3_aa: CASSHVPGQSYEQYF
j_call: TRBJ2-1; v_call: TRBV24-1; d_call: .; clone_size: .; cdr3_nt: TGTGCCACAAGTGACTTAATTGGGATCGGGGAGCAGTTCTTC; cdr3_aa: CATSDLIGIGEQFF
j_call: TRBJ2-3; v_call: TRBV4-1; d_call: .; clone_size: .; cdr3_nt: TGCGCCAACAGCGCAGAGGCGGGGATAAACACAGATACGCAGTATTTT; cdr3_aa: CANSAEAGINTDTQYF
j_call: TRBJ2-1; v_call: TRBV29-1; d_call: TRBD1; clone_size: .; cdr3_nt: TGCAGCGCTCTGATGGGGACAGGGAATAATGAGCAGTTCTTC; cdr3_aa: CSALMGTGNNEQFF
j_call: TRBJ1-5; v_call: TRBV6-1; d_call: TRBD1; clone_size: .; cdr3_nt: TGTGCCAGCAGTGATCCCGGGACAGTTTATAGTAATCAGCCCCATCATTTT; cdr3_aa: CASSDPGTVYSNQPHHF
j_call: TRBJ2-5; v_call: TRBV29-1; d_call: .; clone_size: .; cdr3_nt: TGCAGCGCGCAGGGAAGTGATAGGGGAGAGACCCAGTATTTC; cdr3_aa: CSAQGSDRGETQYF
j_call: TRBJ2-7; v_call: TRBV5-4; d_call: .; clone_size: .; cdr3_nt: TGTGCCAGCAGCTTGGGCGGGTTTGATGTTGGCGACCAGTACTTC; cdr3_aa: CASSLGGFDVGDQYF
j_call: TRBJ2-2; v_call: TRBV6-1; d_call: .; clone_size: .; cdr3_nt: TGTGCCAGCAATACTAGCCCCGCCGGGACGCTGTTTTTT; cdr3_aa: CASNTSPAGTLFF
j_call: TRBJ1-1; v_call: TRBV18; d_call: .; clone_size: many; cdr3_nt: TGTGCCAGCTCACCGGACAACACTGAAGCTTTCTTT; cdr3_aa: CASSPDNTEAFF
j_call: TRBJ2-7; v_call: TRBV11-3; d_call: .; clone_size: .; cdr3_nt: TGTTGCAGCAGCCTAGTTCCAGACGAGCAGTACTTC; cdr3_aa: CCSSLVPDEQYF
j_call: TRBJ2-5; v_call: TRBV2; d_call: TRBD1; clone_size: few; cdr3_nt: TGTGCCAGCAGTGAAGCTTGGGGACAGGGGGCGCGGGAGTCCCAGTACTTC; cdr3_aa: CASSEAWGQGARESQYF
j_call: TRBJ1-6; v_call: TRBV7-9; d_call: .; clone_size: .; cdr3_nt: TGTACCAGCAACTTAGCCCATTCACCCCTCCACTTT; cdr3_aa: CTSNLAHSPLHF
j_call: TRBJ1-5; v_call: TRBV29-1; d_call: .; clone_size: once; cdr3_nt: TGCAGTGTTGCAGGGGTGTGCAATCAGCCCCAGCATTTT; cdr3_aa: CSVAGVCNQPQHF
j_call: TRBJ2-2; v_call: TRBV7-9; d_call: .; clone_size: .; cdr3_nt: TGTGCCAGCAGTTTAGGAGGGGCGACCACCGGGGAGCCGTTTTTT; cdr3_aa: CASSLGGATTGEPFF
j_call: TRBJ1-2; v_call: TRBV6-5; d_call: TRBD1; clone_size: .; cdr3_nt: TGTGCCAGCAGAGACGACAGGGTGTACGGCTACACCTTC; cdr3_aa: CASRDDRVYGYTF
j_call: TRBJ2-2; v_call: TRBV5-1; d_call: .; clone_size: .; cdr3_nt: TGCGCCAGAAGCTTGATGTTTGGAGGGACGGTGAACACCGGGGAGGTGTTTTTT; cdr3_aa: CARSLMFGGTVNTGEVFF
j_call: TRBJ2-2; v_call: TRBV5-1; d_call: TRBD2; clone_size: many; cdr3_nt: TGCGCCAGCAGTTCTAGCGGGAGTGTGAACACCGGGGAGCTGTTTTTT; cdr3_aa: CASSSSGSVNTGELFF
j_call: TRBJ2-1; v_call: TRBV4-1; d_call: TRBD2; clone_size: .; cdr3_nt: TGCGCCAGCAGCCAGGATATGGGACTAGTAGTCTACAATGAGCAGTTCTTC; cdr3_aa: CASSQDMGLVVYNEQFF
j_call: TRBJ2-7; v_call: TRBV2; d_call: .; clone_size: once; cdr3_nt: TGTGCCAGCAATGAGGGGTGGGCGGGGGAGCAGTACTTC; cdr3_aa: CASNEGWAGEQYF
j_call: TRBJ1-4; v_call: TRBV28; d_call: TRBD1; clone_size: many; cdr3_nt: TGTGCCAGCAGTCCCCCCGGACAGGGGGCGGCTAATGAAAAACTGTTTTTT; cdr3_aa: CASSPPGQGAANEKLFF
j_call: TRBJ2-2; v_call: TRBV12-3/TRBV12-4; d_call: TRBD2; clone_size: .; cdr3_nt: TGTGCCAGCGCTTTAGATCGTCCTTTGGGACTAGTCACCGGGGAGCTGTTTTTT; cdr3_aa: CASALDRPLGLVTGELFF
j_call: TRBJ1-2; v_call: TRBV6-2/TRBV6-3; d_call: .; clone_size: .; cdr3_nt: TGTGTCGGCAGTTACTCTGTACGGGTAGGCTACACCTTC; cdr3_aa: CVGSYSVRVGYTF
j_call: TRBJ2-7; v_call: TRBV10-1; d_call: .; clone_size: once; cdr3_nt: TGCGCCAGTTCCCGTGGACTATGCGGCGAGCAGTACTTC; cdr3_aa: CASSRGLCGEQYF
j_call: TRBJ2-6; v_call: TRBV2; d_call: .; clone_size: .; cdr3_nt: TGTGCCAACAGTGAAGGAATCTCTGGGGCCAACGTCCTGACTTTC; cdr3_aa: CANSEGISGANVLTF
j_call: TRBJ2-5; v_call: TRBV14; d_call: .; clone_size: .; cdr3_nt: TGTGACAGCAGTCAAGACCACGCCCCAGAGTTCCAAGAGACCCAGTACTTC; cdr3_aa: CDSSQDHAPEFQETQYF
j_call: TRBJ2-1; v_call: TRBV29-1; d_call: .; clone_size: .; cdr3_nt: TGCAGCGTTGAAGGGCACGATCCTACCAATGAGCAGTTCTTC; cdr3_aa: CSVEGHDPTNEQFF
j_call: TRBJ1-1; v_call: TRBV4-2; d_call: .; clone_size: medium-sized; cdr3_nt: TGTGCCAGCAGCCAAGACCAGAGGAACACTGAAGCTTTCTTT; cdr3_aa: CASSQDQRNTEAFF
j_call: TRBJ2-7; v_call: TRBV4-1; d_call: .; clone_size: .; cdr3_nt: TGCGCCAGCATACCGGGACCGAGCTCCTACGAGCAGTACTTT; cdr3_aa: CASIPGPSSYEQYF
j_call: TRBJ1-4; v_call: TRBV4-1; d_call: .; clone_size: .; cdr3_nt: TGCGCCAACAGCCGGATATATGGGGACCCTAATGAAAAACTGTTTTTT; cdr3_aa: CANSRIYGDPNEKLFF
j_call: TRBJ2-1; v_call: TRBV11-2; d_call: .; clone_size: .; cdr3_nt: TGTGCCAGGAGCCCAGAGTGCAATGAGCAGTTCTTC; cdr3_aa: CARSPECNEQFF
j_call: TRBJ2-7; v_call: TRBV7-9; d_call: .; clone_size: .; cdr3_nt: TGTGCCAGCAGCATGGAGACTGGCTCAGGGCAGTACTTC; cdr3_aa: CASSMETGSGQYF
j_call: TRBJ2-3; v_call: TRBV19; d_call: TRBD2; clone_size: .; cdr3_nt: TGTGCCAGTAGTTTCGGACTAGCGGGAACCACAGATACGCAGTATTTT; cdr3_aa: CASSFGLAGTTDTQYF